This entry lists 18 T cell receptor beta chains sequenced from one sample in a study of cytomegalovirus exposure and HLA in healthy donors. TCRdb's copy holds only in-frame clones and misses some; the assay was immunoSEQ multiplex PCR. The sample shows 200,000 or so clones, about 80% of them seen only once. Material: PBMCs. These receptors originate from a man younger than 35 in good health and CMV-seropositive.

The chain is built from TRBV18 and TRBJ2-3; TRBD1 is a possible D gene (5 bases). V was clipped by 6 bases and J by 0 bases, with 16 bases between them. From germline, CDR1 is KGHSH and CDR2 LQKENI. There are 16 residues in the CDR3. CDR3 sequence reads: CASSRRQSVSTDTQYF. Written as DNA, the CDR3 is TGTGCCAGCTCGCGGCGACAGAGTGTTAGCACAGATACGCAGTATTTT.

The chain joins TRBV28 to TRBJ1-1; the D gene is possibly TRBD1 (6 bases). Germline assignment: CDR1 MDHEN and CDR2 SYDVKM. This CDR3 contains 17 residues. With 3 bases removed from V and 3 bases from J, the gap between germline ends came to 20 bases. The DNA of the CDR3 is TGTGCCAGCAGTTTGGTGTTTACGAACGAGGGGGACACTGAAGCTTTCTTT. This encodes CASSLVFTNEGDTEAFF.

The V and J genes are TRBV5-1 and TRBJ1-2; TRBD1 agrees at 7 bases. This CDR3 region has 16 residues. J was trimmed by 6 bases and V by 0 bases; bases with no gene match: 11. Germline CDR1 is SGHRS and CDR2 is YFSETQ. CDR3 DNA sequence: TGCGCCAGCAGCTTGGAGATACAGGGGAGTGATAATGGCTACACCTTC. Residues: CASSLEIQGSDNGYTF.

With regard to this clone: One junction end disagrees with the germline gene, perhaps due to a read error. The genes are TRBV7-2 and TRBJ2-1, with TRBD1 matching over 7 bases. The germline V gene encodes CDR1 SGHTA and CDR2 FQGNSA. The CDR3 is 15 residues long. The CDR3 spells CGSRRGPEGSNEQFF. The CDR3 region has the DNA TGTGGCAGCAGAAGGGGGCCAGAGGGGTCGAATGAGCAGTTCTTC.

This clone was recorded once. The V gene is TRBV5-1, the J gene TRBJ2-3, with D possibly matching TRBD2 (6 bases). V lost 7 bases, J lost 0 bases, and 12 bases lay in between. Germline V CDR1 and CDR2: SGHRS, YFSETQ. There are 14 residues in the CDR3. The CDR3 here is CASGTDQSTDTQYF. The CDR3 DNA is TGCGCCAGCGGGACTGACCAGAGCACAGATACGCAGTATTTT.

The chain links TRBV29-1 to TRBJ1-1, with D possibly matching TRBD1 (5 bases). The CDR3 runs 14 residues. The V end was cut by 3 bases, the J end by 4 bases, with 15 bases between. Germline V lookup: CDR1 SQVTM, CDR2 ANQGSEA. The CDR3 DNA is TGCAGCGTTGAGTGGGGCAGGGAGGGCACTGAAGCTTTCTTT. It yields the protein CSVEWGREGTEAFF.

This chain links TRBV14 with TRBJ2-3; tentatively, D is TRBD2 (5 bases). The CDR3 loop spans 16 amino acids. The germline V and J ends were trimmed by 1 base and 2 bases, with 13 bases remaining between them. Looked up from germline, CDR1 is SGHDN and CDR2 is FVKESK. Here the CDR3 reads CASSQGPSTYTDTQYF. The CDR3 region has the DNA TGTGCCAGCAGCCAAGGCCCTAGCACCTACACAGATACGCAGTATTTT.

This chain joins TRBV5-1 and TRBJ1-1; D is possibly TRBD1 (5 bases). The length of the CDR3 is 13 residues. CDR1 SGHRS and CDR2 YFSETQ come from the germline V gene. V was pared by 5 bases and J by 6 bases, with 14 bases between. The CDR3 sequence is CASSLSETAEAFF. CDR3 bases: TGCGCCAGCAGTCTGTCGGAGACAGCTGAAGCTTTCTTT.

The V gene is TRBV28, the J gene TRBJ1-4; weak D call: TRBD1 (5 bases). The CDR3 has 15 residues. V was cut by 5 bases and J by 4 bases, with 14 bases left in between. Germline values: CDR1 MDHEN, CDR2 SYDVKM. The CDR3 DNA is TGTGCCAGCAGTCCCCAGACAGTCAATAATGAAAAACTGTTTTTT. Protein: CASSPQTVNNEKLFF. Full variable domain (outside the CDR3, taken from reference TRBV28 and TRBJ1-4): DVKVTQSSRYLVKRTGEKVFLECVQDMDHENMFWYRQDPGLGLRLIYFSYDVKMKEKGDIPEGYSVSREKKERFSLILESASTNQTSMYLCASSPQTVNNEKLFFGSGTQLSVL.

This chain uses TRBV7-9 with TRBJ2-3; 12 bases fit TRBD2. CDR3 size: 18 residues. The trim removed 3 bases at V and 0 bases at J, leaving 7 bases unmatched. CDR1 is SEHNR, CDR2 FQNEAQ, per germline (reference sequence). The CDR3 protein is CASSFSAGTSGSTDTQYF. The CDR3 coding sequence is TGTGCCAGCAGCTTTAGTGCCGGGACTAGCGGGAGCACAGATACGCAGTATTTT.

The chain is built from TRBV7-3 and TRBJ2-6; D is ambiguous. The CDR3 runs to 14 residues. V lost 5 bases and J lost 2, with 7 bases in between. Looked up from germline, CDR1 is SGHTA and CDR2 is FQGTGA. For the CDR3, the DNA is TGTGCCAGCAGCCAAAAGCCTGGGGCCAACGTCCTGACTTTC. Translated: CASSQKPGANVLTF.

The chain joins TRBV5-1 to TRBJ2-7; 7 nucleotides line up with TRBD1. V gave up 0 bases and J gave up 2 bases; unmatched junction bases: 2. Germline V gives CDR1 SGHRS, CDR2 YFSETQ. The CDR3 loop spans 14 amino acids. The CDR3 region is CASSLGGQTYEQYF. For the CDR3, the DNA is TGCGCCAGCAGCTTGGGGGGACAGACCTACGAGCAGTACTTC.

The gene calls are TRBV9 and TRBJ2-7; 7 bases are a match to TRBD2. Germline-derived CDR1 and CDR2 are SGDLS and YYNGEE. Trimming took 4 bases from V and 4 from J; bases not matched to a gene: 8. The CDR3 runs 14 residues. For the CDR3, the DNA is TGTGCCAGCAGCCCGGGACTATCTAGGTACGAGCAGTACTTC. This sequence encodes CASSPGLSRYEQYF.

This chain joins TRBV7-2 and TRBJ2-3; possibly TRBD2 for D (5 bases). This CDR3 is 15 amino acids long. Trimming removed 1 base from V and 2 bases from J, with 10 bases in between. Germline lookup yields CDR1 SGHTA and CDR2 FQGNSA. DNA for the CDR3: TGTGCCAGCAGCTTAGGGCTAGCCCTCACAGATACGCAGTATTTT. Its protein is CASSLGLALTDTQYF.

The genes are TRBV27 and TRBJ1-5; 7 bases map to TRBD1. V shed 8 bases and J 4 bases; nucleotides not matched to a gene: 2. The CDR3 sequence is 12 residues long. Germline CDR1 is MNHEY and CDR2 is SMNVEV (reference sequence). The CDR3 is CASGTANQPQHF. CDR3 nucleotide sequence: TGTGCCAGCGGGACAGCAAATCAGCCCCAGCATTTT.

The chain couples TRBV7-9 to TRBJ2-7; tentatively, D is TRBD2 (5 bases). This CDR3 comprises 14 residues. Trimming cost V 3 bases and J 2 bases, with 11 bases left between them. The germline CDR1 and CDR2 sequences are SEHNR and FQNEAQ (reference sequence). In nucleotides, the CDR3 is TGTGCCAGCAGCTTCGGAACGGGGACCTACGAGCAGTACTTC. It is translated as CASSFGTGTYEQYF.

By share, this clone counts as medium-sized (0.01 to 0.1%). The chain is built from TRBV7-3 and TRBJ2-3; 9 bases map to TRBD2. Germline V gives CDR1 SGHTA, CDR2 FQGTGA. Trimming removed 5 bases from V and 2 bases from J; junction bases left unmatched: 5. The CDR3 covers 15 residues. CDR3: CASSPLAGHTDTQYF. The CDR3 DNA reads TGTGCCAGCAGCCCACTAGCGGGCCACACAGATACGCAGTATTTT.

V gene TRBV7-9 combines with J gene TRBJ2-2; 8 bases fit TRBD1. The CDR3 extends over 17 amino acids. Trimming at V came to 2 bases and at J to 3 bases, leaving 8 bases not matched to a gene. The germline CDR1 and CDR2 sequences are SEHNR and FQNEAQ (reference sequence). CDR3 sequence (DNA): TGTGCCAGCAGCTTAAGGGTCGGACAGGGTGACACCGGGGAGCTGTTTTTT. It encodes CASSLRVGQGDTGELFF.